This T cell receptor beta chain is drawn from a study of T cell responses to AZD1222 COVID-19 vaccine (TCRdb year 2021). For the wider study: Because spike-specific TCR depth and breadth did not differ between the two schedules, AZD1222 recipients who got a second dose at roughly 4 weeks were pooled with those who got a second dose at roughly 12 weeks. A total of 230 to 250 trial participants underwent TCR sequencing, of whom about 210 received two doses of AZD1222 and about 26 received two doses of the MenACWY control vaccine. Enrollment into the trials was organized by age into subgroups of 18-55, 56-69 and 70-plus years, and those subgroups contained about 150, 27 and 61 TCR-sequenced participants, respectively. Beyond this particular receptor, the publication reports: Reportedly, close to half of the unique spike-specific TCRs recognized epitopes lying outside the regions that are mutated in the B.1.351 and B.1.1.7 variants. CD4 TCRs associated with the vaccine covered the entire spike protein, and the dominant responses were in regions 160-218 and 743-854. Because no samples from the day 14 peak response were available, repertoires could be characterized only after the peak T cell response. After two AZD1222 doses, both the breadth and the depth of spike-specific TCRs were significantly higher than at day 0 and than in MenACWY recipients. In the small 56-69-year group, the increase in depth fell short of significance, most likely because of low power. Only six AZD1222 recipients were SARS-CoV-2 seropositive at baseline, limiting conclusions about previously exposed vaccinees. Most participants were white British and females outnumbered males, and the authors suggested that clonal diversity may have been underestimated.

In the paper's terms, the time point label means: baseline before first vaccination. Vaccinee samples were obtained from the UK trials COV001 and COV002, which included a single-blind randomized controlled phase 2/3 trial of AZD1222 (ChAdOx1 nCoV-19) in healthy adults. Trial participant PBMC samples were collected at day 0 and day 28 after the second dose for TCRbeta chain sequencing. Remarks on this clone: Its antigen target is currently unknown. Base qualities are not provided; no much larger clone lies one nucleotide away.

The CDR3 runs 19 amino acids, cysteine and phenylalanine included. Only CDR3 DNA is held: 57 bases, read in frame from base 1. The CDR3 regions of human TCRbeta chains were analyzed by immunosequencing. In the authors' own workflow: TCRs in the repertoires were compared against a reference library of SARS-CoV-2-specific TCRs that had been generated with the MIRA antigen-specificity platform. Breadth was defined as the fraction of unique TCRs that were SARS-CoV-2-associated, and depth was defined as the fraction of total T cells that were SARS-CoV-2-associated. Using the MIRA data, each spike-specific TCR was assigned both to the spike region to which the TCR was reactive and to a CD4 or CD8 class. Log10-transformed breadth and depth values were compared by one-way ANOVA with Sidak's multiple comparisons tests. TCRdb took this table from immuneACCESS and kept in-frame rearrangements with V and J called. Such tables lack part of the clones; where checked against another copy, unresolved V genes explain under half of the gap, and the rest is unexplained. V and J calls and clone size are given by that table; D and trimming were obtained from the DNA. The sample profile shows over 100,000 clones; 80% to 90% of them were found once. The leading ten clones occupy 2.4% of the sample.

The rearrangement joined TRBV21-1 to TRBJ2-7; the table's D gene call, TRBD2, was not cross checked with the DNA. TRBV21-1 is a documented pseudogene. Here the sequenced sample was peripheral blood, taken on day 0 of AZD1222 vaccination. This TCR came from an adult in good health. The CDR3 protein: CASSKGGPPLAGGPNEQYF. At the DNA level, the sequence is TGTGCCAGCAGCAAAGGAGGGCCCCCCCTAGCGGGAGGGCCGAACGAGCAGTACTTC.